The 22 T cell receptor beta chains reported below all come from one sample, sequenced in a study of blood T cell repertoires in COVID-19 (dated by TCRdb to 2020 to 2021). Library preparation employed the immunoSEQ multiplex PCR assay. Entries here come from immuneACCESS through TCRdb and include only in-frame sequences with V and J called. Some clones fail to appear in such tables; in the studies checked, an unresolved V gene covers under half of the shortfall, and the cause of the remainder is unknown. The sample contains 300,000 to 450,000 clones, roughly 87% of them found a single time. Over 3.5% of the sample is held by the ten biggest clonotypes. Specimen: peripheral blood. The receptor set was obtained from a woman aged 55 to 70 with COVID-19, enrolled during active disease.

The chain is built from TRBV5-1 and TRBJ1-6; TRBD1 might be the D (5 bases). Deletions cut 0 bases from V and 6 bases from J, with 13 bases between. In germline, CDR1 is SGHRS, CDR2 YFSETQ. The CDR3 has 16 amino acids. In DNA form, the CDR3 reads TGCGCCAGCAGCTTGGAAAAGACAGCTCTTAATTCACCCCTCCACTTT. It encodes CASSLEKTALNSPLHF.

The chain has TRBV12-3 or TRBV12-4 and TRBJ1-2, with 7 bases fitting TRBD1. The V segment lost 5 bases and the J segment 8 bases; nucleotides outside the gene matches: 8. CDR3 length equals 13 residues. CDR3 in amino acids: CASSVRQGEGYTF. CDR3 DNA sequence: TGTGCCAGCAGTGTCCGACAGGGAGAAGGCTACACCTTC.

The chain recombines TRBV30 with TRBJ1-5; possible D gene TRBD1, 6 bases. With 3 bases removed from V and 4 bases from J, the gap between germline ends came to 10 bases. Germline V gene lookup returns CDR1 GTSNPN and CDR2 SVGIG (reference sequence). CDR3 size: 13 residues. CDR3 nucleotides: TGTGCCTGGAGCGAGGGGGAAAATCAGCCCCAGCATTTT. This codes for CAWSEGENQPQHF. Drawing the rest from reference TRBV30 and TRBJ1-5, the complete variable domain is SQTIHQWPATLVQPVGSPLSLECTVEGTSNPNLYWYRQAAGRGLQLLFYSVGIGQISSEVPQNLSASRPQDRQFILSSKKLLLSDSGFYLCAWSEGENQPQHFGDGTRLSIL.

The chain is built from TRBV6-1 and TRBJ1-1; unclear D gene. Trimming took 1 base from V and 4 from J, leaving 10 bases between them. The CDR3 loop spans 14 amino acids. The germline V gene encodes CDR1 MNHNS and CDR2 SASEGT. The CDR3 DNA is TGTGCCAGCAGTGAAGAGGTGGGGAGCACTGAAGCTTTCTTT. Protein: CASSEEVGSTEAFF.

This sequence joins TRBV19 and TRBJ2-1, with 9 bases matching TRBD2. CDR1 is LNHDA, CDR2 SQIVND, per germline (reference sequence). Trimming at V came to 3 bases and at J to 4 bases, leaving 7 bases not matched to a gene. The CDR3 is 16 amino acids. The CDR3 DNA reads as TGTGCCAGTAGTATGGTAGCGGGGGCCATGTACAATGAGCAGTTCTTC. Amino acid sequence: CASSMVAGAMYNEQFF.

CDR3 sequence: CASSPSGISNQPQHF. The CDR3 region has the DNA TGTGCCAGCTCACCATCGGGGATTAGCAATCAGCCCCAGCATTTT. This chain uses TRBV18 with TRBJ1-5, with no clear D. V was cut by 2 bases and J by 0 bases, with 8 bases left in between. Germline-derived CDR1 and CDR2 are KGHSH and LQKENI. The CDR3 runs to 15 residues.

V gene TRBV3-1 (or the pseudogene TRBV3-2) combines with J gene TRBJ2-1; 8 nucleotides match TRBD2. The V gene's germline CDR1 is LGHDT and CDR2 YNNKEL (reference sequence). V was clipped by 0 bases and J by 15 bases; unmatched bases: 7. The CDR3 sequence is 13 residues long. CDR3 DNA sequence: TGTGCCAGCAGCCAAGAGCAAGCGGGGGAGACGTTCTTC. As protein: CASSQEQAGETFF.

V and J are TRBV11-2 and TRBJ2-2; no clear D. CDR1 and CDR2 (germline): SGHAT, FQNNGV. V was clipped by 5 bases and J by 1 base, with 17 bases between them. The CDR3 spans 17 residues. CDR3 DNA: TGTGCCAGCAGCCAATCCCCCTACGAACTGAACACCGGGGAGCTGTTTTTT. It is translated as CASSQSPYELNTGELFF.

The V and J genes are TRBV4-1 and TRBJ2-6; 7 bases agree with TRBD1. This CDR3 spans 17 amino acids. J lost 2 bases, V lost 0 bases, and 4 bases had no gene match. The germline V gene encodes CDR1 MGHRA and CDR2 YSYEKL. CDR3 sequence reads: CASSQDRTGPGANVLTF. The CDR3 nucleotides are TGCGCCAGCAGCCAAGATAGGACAGGTCCTGGGGCCAACGTCCTGACTTTC.

This chain links TRBV6-1 with TRBJ1-2; D is unclear. CDR3 length: 13 amino acids. From germline, CDR1 is MNHNS and CDR2 SASEGT. Trimming removed 7 bases at V and 4 bases at J, with 13 bases between. The CDR3 coding sequence is TGTGCCAGCAAGCAGGTCAATTTCTATGGCTACACCTTC. Encoded protein: CASKQVNFYGYTF.

The chain links TRBV18 to TRBJ2-7; 8 nucleotides line up with TRBD2. Per the germline V gene, CDR1 is KGHSH and CDR2 is LQKENI. The CDR3 has 15 residues. With V trimmed by 4 bases and J by 7 bases, 12 bases remained unmatched. CDR3: CASSRSGGLSGEQYF. CDR3 nucleotide sequence: TGTGCCAGCTCACGTTCGGGGGGGCTGTCTGGTGAGCAGTACTTC.

This rearrangement joins TRBV3-1 (or the pseudogene TRBV3-2) to TRBJ2-7, with TRBD2 matching over 8 bases. V dropped 1 base and J dropped 3; count of bases not matched to a gene: 5. The length of the CDR3 is 15 residues. Germline values: CDR1 LGHDT, CDR2 YNNKEL (reference sequence). CDR3 region: CASSQAPGGGYEQYF. Here the CDR3 DNA reads TGTGCCAGCAGCCAAGCCCCGGGGGGGGGCTACGAGCAGTACTTC.

This chain links TRBV28 with TRBJ1-5; no clear D. Germline lookup yields CDR1 MDHEN and CDR2 SYDVKM. The ends were cut back, 2 bases at V and 11 bases at J, with 13 bases in the middle. The CDR3 length is 13 residues. CDR3 nucleotide sequence: TGTGCCAGCAGTTTAGCAAACCCCGGGGCCCAGCATTTT. It yields the protein CASSLANPGAQHF.

V usage is TRBV11-2 and J usage is TRBJ2-5; the match to TRBD2 covers 12 bases. This CDR3 has 16 amino acids. Unmatched junction bases numbered 11, after V lost 5 bases and J lost 7 bases. Germline V CDR1 and CDR2: SGHAT, FQNNGV. CDR3 in amino acids: CASSPLAGGPSGTQYF. In DNA form, the CDR3 reads TGTGCCAGCAGCCCACTAGCGGGGGGTCCTAGCGGGACCCAGTACTTC.

This clone was recorded a few times. V gene TRBV6-5 combines with J gene TRBJ2-1; 10 bases align to TRBD1. The CDR3 spans 15 residues. V lost 2 bases, J lost 6 bases, and 4 bases stayed unmatched. The V gene's germline CDR1 is MNHEY and CDR2 SVGAGI. The CDR3 loop is CASSYQGQGVNEQFF. CDR3 DNA: TGTGCCAGCAGTTACCAAGGACAGGGGGTCAATGAGCAGTTCTTC.

The chain joins TRBV30 to TRBJ2-2; D gene unclear. Trimming took 3 bases from V and 0 from J, leaving 8 bases between them. This CDR3 region has 14 residues. CDR1 is GTSNPN and CDR2 is SVGIG in the germline V gene (reference sequence). DNA for the CDR3: TGTGCCTGGAGAAACACGCCGAACACCGGGGAGCTGTTTTTT. Protein product: CAWRNTPNTGELFF.

CDR3 nucleotides: TGTGCCAGCAGCTCCAATCGGGTGGAGCGGGGGAGATACACAGATACGCAGTATTTT. Amino acids: CASSSNRVERGRYTDTQYF. The genes are TRBV7-9 and TRBJ2-3; 8 nucleotides align to TRBD2. CDR3 length: 19 residues. The J segment lost 2 bases and the V segment lost 4 bases, leaving 17 bases of the junction unmatched. Germline V gene data show CDR1 as SEHNR and CDR2 as FQNEAQ (reference sequence). Based on the CDR3 plus reference TRBV7-9 and TRBJ2-3, the full variable domain is DTGVSQNPRHKITKRGQNVTFRCDPISEHNRLYWYRQTLGQGPEFLTYFQNEAQLEKSRLLSDRFSAERPKGSFSTLEIQRTEQGDSAMYLCASSSNRVERGRYTDTQYFGPGTRLTVL.

The rearrangement joins TRBV11-2 to TRBJ2-7, with 10 bases aligning to TRBD1. This CDR3 contains 15 residues. The germline gives CDR1 SGHAT, CDR2 FQNNGV. V lost 6 bases to trimming and J lost 3 bases; unmatched junction nucleotides: 8. CDR3 protein: CASRQTGGTGYEQYF. The CDR3 region has the DNA TGTGCCAGCAGACAGACAGGGGGCACGGGCTACGAGCAGTACTTC. The whole variable domain, filled in from reference TRBV11-2 and TRBJ2-7, reads EAGVAQSPRYKIIEKRQSVAFWCNPISGHATLYWYQQILGQGPKLLIQFQNNGVVDDSQLPKDRFSAERLKGVDSTLKIQPAKLEDSAVYLCASRQTGGTGYEQYFGPGTRLTVT.

The V call is TRBV5-1, the J call TRBJ2-1; D is uncertain. The CDR3 length is 13 residues. Germline V gene data show CDR1 as SGHRS and CDR2 as YFSETQ. V was cut by 0 bases and J by 8 bases, with 9 bases left in between. CDR3: CASSLAVRDEQFF. The CDR3 DNA sequence: TGCGCCAGCAGCTTGGCCGTCCGAGATGAGCAGTTCTTC.

The CDR3 DNA reads as TGTGCCAGTAGTCCAACCCCGGACTATGGCTACACCTTC. Protein: CASSPTPDYGYTF. This chain joins TRBV19 and TRBJ1-2; D remains ambiguous. CDR1 LNHDA and CDR2 SQIVND come from the germline V gene (reference sequence). Trimming pared 5 bases from V and 3 bases from J, leaving 10 bases between. The length of the CDR3 is 13 residues. Filled out from reference TRBV19 and TRBJ1-2, the complete variable domain reads DGGITQSPKYLFRKEGQNVTLSCEQNLNHDAMYWYRQDPGQGLRLIYYSQIVNDFQKGDIAEGYSVSREKKESFPLTVTSAQKNPTAFYLCASSPTPDYGYTFGSGTRLTVV.

The genes are TRBV3-1 (or the pseudogene TRBV3-2) and TRBJ1-2; D is unclear. Germline CDR1 reads LGHDT; CDR2 reads YNNKEL (reference sequence). Trimming removed 4 bases at V and 8 bases at J, with 8 bases between. There are 11 residues in the CDR3. CDR3 bases: TGTGCCAGCAGCCCAGGAACGGGCTACACCTTC. Its translation is CASSPGTGYTF.

The V call is TRBV27, the J call TRBJ2-7, with D possibly being TRBD2 (5 bases). CDR1 and CDR2 from the germline V gene are MNHEY and SMNVEV (reference sequence). The CDR3 sequence is 14 residues long. V lost 1 base, J lost 0 bases, and 7 bases lay in between. The CDR3 protein is CASSLFGVSYEQYF. In nucleotides, the CDR3 is TGTGCCAGCAGTTTATTCGGGGTCTCCTACGAGCAGTACTTC.